This entry lists 12 T cell receptor beta chains sequenced from one sample in a study of blood T cell repertoires in COVID-19. Measured with immunoSEQ multiplex PCR; TCRdb has only the in-frame clones, and not every one. The sample records about 89,000 clones, roughly 70% being singletons. Sequenced sample: peripheral blood. These receptor sequences come from a woman older than 75 with acute or convalescent COVID-19.

The chain carries TRBV6-5 and TRBJ2-1, with TRBD2 matching over 10 bases. The CDR3 loop spans 15 amino acids. The J segment lost 4 bases and the V segment lost 6 bases, leaving 6 bases of the junction unmatched. CDR1 is MNHEY, CDR2 SVGAGI, per germline. The CDR3 region has the DNA TGTGCCAGCAGAGGCCTAGCGGGGGATTACAATGAGCAGTTCTTC. As protein: CASRGLAGDYNEQFF.

The rearrangement uses TRBV7-9 and TRBJ2-7; 7 positions agree with TRBD2. The J segment lost 6 bases and the V segment lost 3 bases, leaving 14 bases of the junction unmatched. The germline CDR1 and CDR2 sequences are SEHNR and FQNEAQ (reference sequence). The CDR3 has 16 amino acids. CDR3 residues: CASSFRAGSSIREQYF. In DNA, the CDR3 is TGTGCCAGCAGCTTCCGAGCGGGGTCATCAATACGCGAGCAGTACTTC.

As to this clone: Possible read error: a much larger clone is one base away. The chain carries TRBV2 and TRBJ1-1; perhaps TRBD1 as D (6 bases). CDR1 and CDR2 from the germline V gene are SNHLY and FYNNEI. This CDR3 comprises 14 residues. The CDR3 sequence: CASRGGTTNTETFF. The CDR3 DNA reads as TGTGCCAGCAGGGGGGGGACAACGAACACTGAAACTTTCTTT.

V gene TRBV6-6 combines with J gene TRBJ1-2; D gene uncertain. The CDR3 length is 16 residues. Germline V gene lookup returns CDR1 MNHNY and CDR2 SVGAGI (reference sequence). V dropped 8 bases and J dropped 8 bases, with 27 bases sitting between them. The CDR3 DNA sequence: TGTGCCAGCTCTAACCCCCCCAACTCGGGTGATAAGGGCTACACCTTC. Translated, it gives CASSNPPNSGDKGYTF.

The chain has TRBV5-6 and TRBJ1-2, with 7 bases lining up with TRBD1. The V and J ends lost 4 bases and 4 bases, in that order; junction bases with no gene match: 7. Germline assignment: CDR1 SGHDT and CDR2 YYEEEE. The CDR3 is made up of 14 amino acids. CDR3 sequence: CASSPTGVRYGYTF. CDR3 bases: TGTGCCAGCAGCCCTACAGGGGTACGCTATGGCTACACCTTC. The full variable domain, in which reference TRBV5-6 and TRBJ1-2 provide the parts outside the CDR3, is DAGVTQSPTHLIKTRGQQVTLRCSPKSGHDTVSWYQQALGQGPQFIFQYYEEEERQRGNFPDRFSGHQFPNYSSELNVNALLLGDSALYLCASSPTGVRYGYTFGSGTRLTVV.

The rearrangement links TRBV7-2 to TRBJ1-1; D is ambiguous. The V and J ends lost 2 bases and 6 bases respectively, with 10 bases between them. The CDR3 covers 13 residues. The germline V gene encodes CDR1 SGHTA and CDR2 FQGNSA. The CDR3 DNA sequence: TGTGCCAGCAGCTTAAATCGCGCCGCTGAAGCTTTCTTT. It translates to CASSLNRAAEAFF.

The chain employs TRBV6-6 and TRBJ1-5, with no clear D. This CDR3 has 12 residues. Germline assignment: CDR1 MNHNY and CDR2 SVGAGI (reference sequence). Trimming removed 4 bases at V and 4 bases at J, with 5 bases between. For the CDR3, the DNA is TGTGCCAGCAGTTCAGGTAATCAGCCCCAGCATTTT. This encodes CASSSGNQPQHF.

The chain couples TRBV15 to TRBJ2-7; D is unresolved. Germline CDR1 reads LNHNV; CDR2 reads YYDKDF (reference sequence). V lost 0 bases and J 3 bases, leaving 9 bases between the germline ends. There are 14 residues in the CDR3. The CDR3 reads CATSRERFVYEQYF. Here the CDR3 DNA reads TGTGCCACCAGCAGAGAGCGATTCGTCTACGAGCAGTACTTC.

As to this clone: Within the sample, other DNA sequences also encode this same CDR3. The chain employs TRBV11-2 and TRBJ1-5, with unresolved D. The CDR3 contains 13 residues. Germline V gene lookup returns CDR1 SGHAT and CDR2 FQNNGV. V was trimmed by 1 base and J by 4 bases, leaving 5 bases between them. CDR3 loop: CASSLGLNQPQHF. The CDR3 DNA reads TGTGCCAGCAGCTTAGGTTTAAATCAGCCCCAGCATTTT.

The rearrangement joins TRBV2 to TRBJ1-1; D not certain. Trimming took off 8 bases at V and 3 bases at J, with 10 bases between the two ends. Germline values: CDR1 SNHLY, CDR2 FYNNEI. This CDR3 spans 12 amino acids. The CDR3 nucleotides are TGTGCCAGCGAGAAACAGTACACTGAAGCTTTCTTT. Translating gives CASEKQYTEAFF.

The chain employs TRBV7-2 and TRBJ1-3, with D perhaps TRBD1 (5 bases). Between the trimmed V and J ends, which lost 5 bases and 2 bases, there was a span of 13 bases. The CDR3 length is 15 residues. Germline V gene data show CDR1 as SGHTA and CDR2 as FQGNSA. The CDR3 loop reads CASSTSWGAGNTIYF. The CDR3 DNA reads TGTGCCAGCAGCACCTCCTGGGGGGCTGGAAACACCATATATTTT.

The chain couples TRBV6-6 to TRBJ1-4; D is uncertain. The CDR3 loop spans 15 amino acids. CDR1 is MNHNY, CDR2 SVGAGI, per germline (reference sequence). Trimming shortened V by 8 bases and J by 5 bases, and 18 bases separated the two germline ends. The CDR3 region has the DNA TGTGCCAGCGCCGATCGGAGAGACCGCAATGAAAAACTGTTTTTT. Translation gives CASADRRDRNEKLFF.